Shown below are 27 T cell receptor beta chains from a single sample sequenced in a study of T cell repertoires in ileal Crohn's disease. Data came from immunoSEQ multiplex PCR; TCRdb stores just in-frame clones and leaves some out. The sample lists about 62,000 clones; 70% to 90% were seen once. Sample time point: neoterminal ileum biopsy at postoperative endoscopy, about 6 months after surgery. Material: ileal tissue. These receptors originate from an adult with Crohn's disease.

DNA for the CDR3: TGCGCCAGCAGCCAACTAGCGGGGTCCACTAGCACAGATACGCAGTATTTT. Amino acid sequence: CASSQLAGSTSTDTQYF. The chain couples TRBV4-3 to TRBJ2-3; 9 nucleotides align to TRBD2. The CDR3 spans 17 residues. The germline V gene encodes CDR1 LGHNA and CDR2 YSLEER. With 2 bases clipped from V and 0 bases from J, the junction kept 6 bases outside the gene matches.

V usage is TRBV28 and J usage is TRBJ2-3, with 8 positions matching TRBD2. Per the germline V gene, CDR1 is MDHEN and CDR2 is SYDVKM. The V gene end was trimmed by 4 bases and the J gene end by 3 bases; junction bases not matched to a gene: 6. CDR3 size: 15 residues. The CDR3 protein is CASSSPGLGTDTQYF. The CDR3 DNA is TGTGCCAGCAGTTCACCGGGACTAGGTACAGATACGCAGTATTTT.

The V and J genes are TRBV27 and TRBJ2-7, with 9 positions matching TRBD1. Germline CDR1 MNHEY, CDR2 SMNVEV (reference sequence). The CDR3 loop spans 17 amino acids. Losses at the gene ends were 5 bases for V and 0 bases for J; bases not matched to a gene: 11. DNA of the CDR3: TGTGCCAGCAGTCTTACTGGGGGACAGGGTCCCTCCTACGAGCAGTACTTC. Translation: CASSLTGGQGPSYEQYF.

The V gene is TRBV9, the J gene TRBJ2-7, with D possibly being TRBD2 (6 bases). The CDR3 extends over 15 amino acids. V was shortened by 2 bases and J by 0 bases, with 12 bases between the two germline ends. The germline V gene has CDR1 SGDLS and CDR2 YYNGEE. The CDR3 region has the DNA TGTGCCAGCAGCGTCGCGGGATCGCTCTCCTACGAGCAGTACTTC. Translated, it gives CASSVAGSLSYEQYF.

The rearrangement uses TRBV18 and TRBJ1-2, with no clear D. This CDR3 is built from 14 residues. V was cut by 6 bases and J by 8 bases, with 19 bases left in between. The V gene's germline CDR1 is KGHSH and CDR2 LQKENI. CDR3 bases: TGTGCCAGCTCCGGCGGCCCCTCCCCGTGGGGCTACACCTTC. Translated, it gives CASSGGPSPWGYTF.

The genes are TRBV7-3 and TRBJ1-2; TRBD1 matches 7 bases. Germline V gene lookup returns CDR1 SGHTA and CDR2 FQGTGA. V lost 3 bases, J lost 3 bases, and 7 bases stayed unmatched. The CDR3 loop spans 15 amino acids. CDR3: CASSFGTEDDYGYTF. In DNA form, the CDR3 reads TGTGCCAGCAGCTTTGGGACAGAGGATGACTATGGCTACACCTTC.

The genes are TRBV5-1 and TRBJ1-1; D may be TRBD1 (5 bases). The germline V gene encodes CDR1 SGHRS and CDR2 YFSETQ. Trimming took 0 bases from V and 6 from J, leaving 12 bases between them. The length of the CDR3 is 14 residues. This chain's CDR3 is CASSLEGERSEAFF. CDR3 coding DNA: TGCGCCAGCAGCTTGGAAGGGGAAAGGTCTGAAGCTTTCTTT.

This sequence joins TRBV6-6 and TRBJ1-2; possibly TRBD1 for D (5 bases). The length of the CDR3 is 15 residues. Germline CDR1 and CDR2: MNHNY and SVGAGI (reference sequence). The V gene lost 6 bases and the J gene lost 4 bases, with 18 bases spanning the gap. CDR3: CASRHTDGQGYGYTF. As DNA, the CDR3 is TGTGCCAGCAGGCATACGGATGGGCAGGGCTATGGCTACACCTTC.

The chain combines TRBV6-1 with TRBJ2-5, with 12 bases fitting TRBD2. The CDR3 runs to 15 residues. The germline gives CDR1 MNHNS, CDR2 SASEGT. V trimming: 4 bases; J trimming: 5 bases; junction bases outside the gene matches: 5. The CDR3 bases are TGTGCCAGCAGTGCCCTAGCGGGGGGGCTGGAGACCCAGTACTTC. Residues: CASSALAGGLETQYF.

The chain is built from TRBV11-3 and TRBJ2-6; 8 bases match TRBD1. This CDR3 is built from 16 residues. V lost 1 base to trimming and J lost 1 base; unmatched junction nucleotides: 0. Germline V lookup: CDR1 SGHNT, CDR2 YENEEA. CDR3 nucleotides: TGTGCCAGCAGCTTAGGGACAGGGTCTGGGGCCAACGTCCTGACTTTC. It translates to CASSLGTGSGANVLTF. Combining the CDR3 with reference TRBV11-3 and TRBJ2-6 gives the whole variable domain EAGVVQSPRYKIIEKKQPVAFWCNPISGHNTLYWYLQNLGQGPELLIRYENEEAVDDSQLPKDRFSAERLKGVDSTLKIQPAELGDSAVYLCASSLGTGSGANVLTFGAGSRLTVL.

V and J are TRBV5-1 and TRBJ1-4; D ambiguous. The germline V and J ends were trimmed by 2 bases and 7 bases, with 15 bases remaining between them. Germline V lookup: CDR1 SGHRS, CDR2 YFSETQ. This CDR3 region has 15 residues. CDR3 loop: CASSFGGSLGEKLFF. CDR3 nucleotides: TGCGCCAGCAGCTTCGGCGGCTCCCTAGGTGAAAAACTGTTTTTT.

The rearrangement uses TRBV4-1 and TRBJ2-1; 8 bases map to TRBD1. CDR3 length equals 15 residues. In germline, CDR1 is MGHRA, CDR2 YSYEKL. V shed 3 bases and J 8 bases; nucleotides not matched to a gene: 9. CDR3 bases: TGCGCCAGCAGCCAGCGCCATCCGACAGGGGATGAGCAGTTCTTC. It codes for CASSQRHPTGDEQFF.

The chain is built from TRBV20-1 and TRBJ1-3; D ambiguous. This CDR3 region has 11 residues. Germline-derived CDR1 and CDR2 are DFQATT and SNEGSKA (reference sequence). The CDR3 coding sequence is TGCGGGAGTAACTCTGGAAACACCATATATTTT. Its protein is CGSNSGNTIYF.

The CDR3 loop reads CASSPGTSVDNEQFF. The CDR3 DNA is TGCGCCAGCAGCCCCGGGACTAGCGTAGACAATGAGCAGTTCTTC. This chain connects TRBV5-1 to TRBJ2-1; TRBD2 agrees at 10 bases. After removal of 4 bases from V and 5 bases from J, the junction contained 6 bases not matched to a gene. The CDR3 covers 15 residues. Germline-derived CDR1 and CDR2 are SGHRS and YFSETQ.

The CDR3: CSGVGDTEAFF. In DNA form, the CDR3 reads TGCAGCGGGGTCGGGGACACTGAAGCTTTCTTT. V usage is TRBV29-1 and J usage is TRBJ1-1; D ambiguous. Germline CDR1 is SQVTM and CDR2 is ANQGSEA. The CDR3 is 11 residues long. V lost 7 bases to trimming and J lost 3 bases, with 9 bases between them.

This chain joins TRBV6-5 and TRBJ2-1, with TRBD1 identical over 12 bases. Germline V CDR1 and CDR2: MNHEY, SVGAGI. The V gene end was trimmed by 4 bases and the J gene end by 9 bases; junction bases not matched to a gene: 7. The CDR3 has 15 amino acids. The DNA for the CDR3 is TGTGCCAGCAGTTCGGGACAGGGGGCCCAGGTTGAGCAGTTCTTC. Translation gives CASSSGQGAQVEQFF.

The chain has TRBV4-1 and TRBJ2-1; the D is unclear. This CDR3 has 13 residues. Germline assignment: CDR1 MGHRA and CDR2 YSYEKL. Trimming pared 5 bases from V and 6 bases from J, leaving 11 bases between. CDR3 coding DNA: TGCGCCAGCAGCAAAACCTGGGCCAATGAGCAGTTCTTC. This codes for CASSKTWANEQFF.

V is TRBV28 and J is TRBJ1-2, with 8 bases matching TRBD1. With 2 bases clipped from V and 6 bases from J, the junction kept 11 bases outside the gene matches. This CDR3 spans 16 amino acids. Germline V CDR1 and CDR2: MDHEN, SYDVKM. CDR3 region: CASSLPEGAGGNGYTF. The CDR3 DNA sequence: TGTGCCAGCAGTTTACCCGAGGGGGCAGGGGGCAATGGCTACACCTTC.

This clone was detected once. The chain links TRBV7-8 to TRBJ1-5; D gene uncertain. The CDR3 covers 13 residues. V was clipped by 2 bases and J by 7 bases, with 9 bases between them. Germline lookup yields CDR1 SGHVS and CDR2 FQNEAQ. Here the CDR3 DNA reads TGTGCCAGCAGCTTAAACGAGGGACAGCCCCAGCATTTT. Translating it yields CASSLNEGQPQHF.

The genes are TRBV5-1 and TRBJ2-7; 13 positions agree with TRBD2. Germline loops: CDR1 SGHRS, CDR2 YFSETQ. Trimming took 3 bases from V and 4 from J; bases not matched to a gene: 1. The CDR3 runs 14 residues. The CDR3 nucleotides are TGCGCCAGCAGCTCGGGACTAGCGGGGTACGAGCAGTACGTC. It encodes CASSSGLAGYEQYV.

The chain couples TRBV10-3 to TRBJ2-7; weak D call: TRBD1 (6 bases). CDR1 is ENHRY and CDR2 is SYGVKD in the germline V gene. The CDR3 has 11 residues. The CDR3 loop is CAISTGSVLNV. The CDR3, as DNA: TGTGCCATCAGTACAGGGTCGGTGTTAAACGTC.

This clone was recorded once. The chain uses TRBV13 and TRBJ2-7; 15 nucleotides line up with TRBD2. CDR1 PRHDT and CDR2 FYEKMQ come from the germline V gene (reference sequence). There are 16 residues in the CDR3. V lost 4 bases and J lost 0; bases outside the gene matches: 1. In DNA form, the CDR3 reads TGTGCCAGCAGCTGGACTAGCGGGAGGGACTCCTACGAGCAGTACTTC. Protein product: CASSWTSGRDSYEQYF.

The V call is TRBV6-4, the J call TRBJ2-2; TRBD2 matches at 7 bases. The J segment lost 4 bases and the V segment lost 0 bases, leaving 5 bases of the junction unmatched. The germline V gene encodes CDR1 MRHNA and CDR2 SNTAGT. The CDR3 has 16 residues. The DNA for the CDR3 is TGTGCCAGCAGTGACTCGAGTCGCGGGGGCACCGGGGAGCTGTTTTTT. It specifies CASSDSSRGGTGELFF.

In its sample, this clone was seen once. This chain joins TRBV4-1 and TRBJ2-1, with 9 bases identical to TRBD2. The CDR3 length is 19 residues. Germline-derived CDR1 and CDR2 are MGHRA and YSYEKL. Unmatched junction bases numbered 10, after V lost 1 base and J lost 0 bases. The CDR3 sequence: CASSQGAGGQTFSYNEQFF. The CDR3 DNA sequence: TGCGCCAGCAGCCAAGGGGCGGGGGGGCAAACCTTCTCCTACAATGAGCAGTTCTTC.

This clone occurred a few times. This chain connects TRBV7-2 to TRBJ2-7; TRBD1 aligns across 9 bases. CDR1 and CDR2 from the germline V gene are SGHTA and FQGNSA. The CDR3 extends over 14 amino acids. The junction had 3 bases not matched to a gene; V was cut back by 2 bases and J by 4 bases. As DNA, the CDR3 is TGTGCCAGCAGCTTAATGGGACAGGGATACGAGCAGTACGTC. Its protein is CASSLMGQGYEQYV.

The chain combines TRBV11-1 with TRBJ2-1; D not resolved. Germline CDR1 SGHAT, CDR2 FQDESV (reference sequence). V lost 2 bases to trimming and J lost 5 bases, with 7 bases between them. The CDR3 is made up of 13 amino acids. The CDR3 loop is CASSLSRNNEQFF. The CDR3 region has the DNA TGTGCCAGCAGCTTAAGCAGGAACAATGAGCAGTTCTTC.

CDR3 amino acids: CASRETGFNQPQHF. The CDR3, as DNA: TGTGCCAGCAGAGAAACAGGTTTCAATCAGCCCCAGCATTTT. The V call is TRBV25-1, the J call TRBJ1-5, with D perhaps TRBD1 (5 bases). The CDR3 has 14 amino acids. CDR1 MGHDK and CDR2 SYGVNS come from the germline V gene. V was shortened by 6 bases and J by 3 bases, with 12 bases between the two germline ends. The whole variable domain, filled in from reference TRBV25-1 and TRBJ1-5, reads EADIYQTPRYLVIGTGKKITLECSQTMGHDKMYWYQQDPGMELHLIHYSYGVNSTEKGDLSSESTVSRIRTEHFPLTLESARPSHTSQYLCASRETGFNQPQHFGDGTRLSIL.